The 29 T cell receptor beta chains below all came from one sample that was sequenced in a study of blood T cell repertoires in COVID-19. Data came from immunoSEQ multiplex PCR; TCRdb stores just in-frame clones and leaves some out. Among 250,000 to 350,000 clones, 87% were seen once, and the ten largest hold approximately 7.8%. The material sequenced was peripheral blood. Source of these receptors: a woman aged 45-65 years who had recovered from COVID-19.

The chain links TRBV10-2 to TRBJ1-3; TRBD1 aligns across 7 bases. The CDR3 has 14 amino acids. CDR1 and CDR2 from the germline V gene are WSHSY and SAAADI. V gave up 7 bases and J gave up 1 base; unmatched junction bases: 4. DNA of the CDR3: TGCGCCAGCAATGCAGGGGGATCTGGAAACACCATATATTTT. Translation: CASNAGGSGNTIYF.

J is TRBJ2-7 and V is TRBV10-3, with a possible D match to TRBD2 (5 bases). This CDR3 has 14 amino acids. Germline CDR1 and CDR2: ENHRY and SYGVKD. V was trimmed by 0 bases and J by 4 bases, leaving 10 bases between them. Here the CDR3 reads CAISESASIYEQYF. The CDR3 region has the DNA TGTGCCATCAGTGAGTCAGCTAGCATTTACGAGCAGTACTTC.

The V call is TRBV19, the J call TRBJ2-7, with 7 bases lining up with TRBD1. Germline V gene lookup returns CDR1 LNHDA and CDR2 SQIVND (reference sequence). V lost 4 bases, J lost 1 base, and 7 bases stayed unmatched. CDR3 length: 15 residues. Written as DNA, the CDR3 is TGTGCCAGTAGTAAAGGGGGCCCTCGATCCTACGAGCAGTACTTC. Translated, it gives CASSKGGPRSYEQYF.

For the CDR3, the DNA is TGCGCCAGCAGTCAAGGGGGGGGGACAGGAAACTATGGCTACACCTTC. Translation: CASSQGGGTGNYGYTF. The rearrangement uses TRBV10-1 and TRBJ1-2, with 8 bases matching TRBD1. Per germline, CDR1 WNHNN and CDR2 SYGVQD (reference sequence). The CDR3 runs to 16 residues. V dropped 5 bases and J dropped 2; count of bases not matched to a gene: 10.

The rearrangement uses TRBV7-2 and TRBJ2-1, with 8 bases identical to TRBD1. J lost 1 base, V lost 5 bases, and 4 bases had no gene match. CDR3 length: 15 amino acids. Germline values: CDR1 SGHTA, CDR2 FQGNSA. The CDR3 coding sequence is TGTGCCAGCAGCGACGGACAGGGATCCTACAATGAGCAGTTCTTC. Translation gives CASSDGQGSYNEQFF. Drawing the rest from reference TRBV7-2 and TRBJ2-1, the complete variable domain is GAGVSQSPSNKVTEKGKDVELRCDPISGHTALYWYRQSLGQGLEFLIYFQGNSAPDKSGLPSDRFSAERTGGSVSTLTIQRTQQEDSAVYLCASSDGQGSYNEQFFGPGTRLTVL.

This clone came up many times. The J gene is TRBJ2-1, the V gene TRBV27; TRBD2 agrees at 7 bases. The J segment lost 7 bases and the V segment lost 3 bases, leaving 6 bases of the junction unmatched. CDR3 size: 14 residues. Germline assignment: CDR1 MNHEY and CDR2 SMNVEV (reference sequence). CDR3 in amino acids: CASSLAGAKNEQFF. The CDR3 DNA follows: TGTGCCAGCAGTTTGGCGGGAGCCAAGAATGAGCAGTTCTTC.

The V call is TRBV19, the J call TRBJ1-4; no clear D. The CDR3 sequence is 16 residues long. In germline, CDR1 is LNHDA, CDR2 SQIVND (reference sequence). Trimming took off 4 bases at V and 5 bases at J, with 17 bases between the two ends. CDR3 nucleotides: TGTGCCAGTAGTACCGGTGGGAGTTCTGGGAATGAAAAACTGTTTTTT. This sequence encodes CASSTGGSSGNEKLFF.

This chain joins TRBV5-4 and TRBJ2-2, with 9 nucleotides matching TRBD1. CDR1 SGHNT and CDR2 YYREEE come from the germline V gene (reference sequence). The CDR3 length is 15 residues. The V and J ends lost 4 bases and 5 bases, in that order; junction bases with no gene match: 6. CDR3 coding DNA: TGTGCCAGCAGCAACCGACAGGGGGGGACCGGGGAGCTGTTTTTT. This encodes CASSNRQGGTGELFF.

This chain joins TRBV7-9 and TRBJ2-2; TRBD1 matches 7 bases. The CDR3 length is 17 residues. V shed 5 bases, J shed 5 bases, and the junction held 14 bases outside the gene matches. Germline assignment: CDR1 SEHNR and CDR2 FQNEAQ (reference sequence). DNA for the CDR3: TGTGCCAGCAGCGCCGTACAGGGGAGAGTAGAGACCGGGGAGCTGTTTTTT. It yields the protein CASSAVQGRVETGELFF.

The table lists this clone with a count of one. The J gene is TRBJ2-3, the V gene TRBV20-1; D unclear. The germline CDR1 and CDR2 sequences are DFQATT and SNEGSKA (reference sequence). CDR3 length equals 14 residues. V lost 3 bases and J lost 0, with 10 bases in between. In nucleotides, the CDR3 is TGCAGTGCTAGTCCTGACTCTAGCACAGATACGCAGTATTTT. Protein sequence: CSASPDSSTDTQYF.

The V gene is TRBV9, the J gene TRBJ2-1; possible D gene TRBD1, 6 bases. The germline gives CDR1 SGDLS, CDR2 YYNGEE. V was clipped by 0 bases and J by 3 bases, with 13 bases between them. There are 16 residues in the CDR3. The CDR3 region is CASSVASQGIYNEQFF. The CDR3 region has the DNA TGTGCCAGCAGCGTAGCTTCCCAGGGGATCTACAATGAGCAGTTCTTC.

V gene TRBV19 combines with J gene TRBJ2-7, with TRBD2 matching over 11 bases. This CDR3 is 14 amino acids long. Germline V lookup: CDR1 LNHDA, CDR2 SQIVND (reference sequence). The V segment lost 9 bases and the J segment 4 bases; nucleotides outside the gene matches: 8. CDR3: CARRLAGPSYEQYF. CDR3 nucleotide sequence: TGTGCCAGGAGACTAGCGGGGCCCTCTTACGAGCAGTACTTC.

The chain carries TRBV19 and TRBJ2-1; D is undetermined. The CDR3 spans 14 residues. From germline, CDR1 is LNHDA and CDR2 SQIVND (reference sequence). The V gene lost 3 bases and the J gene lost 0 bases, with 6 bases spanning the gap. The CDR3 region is CASSMVSSYNEQFF. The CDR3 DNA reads TGTGCCAGTAGTATGGTCAGCTCCTACAATGAGCAGTTCTTC.

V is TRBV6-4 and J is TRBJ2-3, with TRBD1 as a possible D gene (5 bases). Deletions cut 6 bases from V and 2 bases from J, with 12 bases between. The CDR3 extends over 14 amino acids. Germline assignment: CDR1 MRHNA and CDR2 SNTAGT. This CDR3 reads CASSLDSHTDTQYF. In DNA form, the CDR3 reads TGTGCCAGCAGCCTCGACAGCCACACAGATACGCAGTATTTT.

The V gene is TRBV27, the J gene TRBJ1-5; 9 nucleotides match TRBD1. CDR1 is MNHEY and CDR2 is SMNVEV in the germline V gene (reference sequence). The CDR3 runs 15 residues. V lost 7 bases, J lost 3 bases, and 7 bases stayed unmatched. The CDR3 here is CASTRWDRVNQPQHF. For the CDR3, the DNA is TGTGCCAGCACCCGCTGGGACAGGGTCAATCAGCCCCAGCATTTT.

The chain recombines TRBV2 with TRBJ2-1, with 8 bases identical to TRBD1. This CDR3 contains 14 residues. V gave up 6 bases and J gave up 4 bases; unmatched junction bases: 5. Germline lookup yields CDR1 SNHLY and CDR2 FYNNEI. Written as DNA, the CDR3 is TGTGCCAGCAGAAGGACAGGGCAGTACAATGAGCAGTTCTTC. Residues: CASRRTGQYNEQFF.

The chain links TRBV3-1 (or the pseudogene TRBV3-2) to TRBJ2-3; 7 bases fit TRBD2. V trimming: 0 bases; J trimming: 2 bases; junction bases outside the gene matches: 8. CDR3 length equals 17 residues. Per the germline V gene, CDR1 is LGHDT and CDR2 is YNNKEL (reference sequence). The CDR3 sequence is CASSQDLSSGFTDTQYF. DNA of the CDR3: TGTGCCAGCAGCCAAGATTTGTCTAGCGGATTCACAGATACGCAGTATTTT.

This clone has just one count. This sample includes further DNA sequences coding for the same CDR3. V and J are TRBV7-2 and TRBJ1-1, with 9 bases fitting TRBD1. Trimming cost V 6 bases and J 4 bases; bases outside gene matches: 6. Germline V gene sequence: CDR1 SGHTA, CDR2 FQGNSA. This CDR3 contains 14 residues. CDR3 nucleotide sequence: TGTGCCAGCAGTCCCCGACAGGGGGGCACTGAAGCTTTCTTT. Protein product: CASSPRQGGTEAFF.

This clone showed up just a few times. Written as DNA, the CDR3 is TGTGCCAGCTCACCAGCAGGGAACACTGAAGCTTTCTTT. Protein: CASSPAGNTEAFF. V is TRBV18 and J is TRBJ1-1; no clear D gene. The CDR3 is 13 residues long. Looked up from germline, CDR1 is KGHSH and CDR2 is LQKENI. Trimming stripped 2 bases from V and 1 base from J, with 5 bases between.

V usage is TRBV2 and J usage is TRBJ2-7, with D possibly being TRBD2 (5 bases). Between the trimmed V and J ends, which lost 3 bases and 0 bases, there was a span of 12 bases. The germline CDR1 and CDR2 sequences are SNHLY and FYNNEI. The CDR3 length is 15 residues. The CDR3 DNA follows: TGTGCCAGCAGTGACCGGACTGCTAGCTCCTACGAGCAGTACTTC. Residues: CASSDRTASSYEQYF. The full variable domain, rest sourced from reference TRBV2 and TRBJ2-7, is EPEVTQTPSHQVTQMGQEVILRCVPISNHLYFYWYRQILGQKVEFLVSFYNNEISEKSEIFDDQFSVERPDGSNFTLKIRSTKLEDSAMYFCASSDRTASSYEQYFGPGTRLTVT.

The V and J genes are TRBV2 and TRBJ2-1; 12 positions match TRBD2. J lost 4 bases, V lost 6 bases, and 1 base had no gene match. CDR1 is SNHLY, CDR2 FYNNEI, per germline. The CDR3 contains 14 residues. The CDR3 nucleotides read TGTGCCAGCAGGACTAGCGGGAGATACAATGAGCAGTTCTTC. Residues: CASRTSGRYNEQFF.

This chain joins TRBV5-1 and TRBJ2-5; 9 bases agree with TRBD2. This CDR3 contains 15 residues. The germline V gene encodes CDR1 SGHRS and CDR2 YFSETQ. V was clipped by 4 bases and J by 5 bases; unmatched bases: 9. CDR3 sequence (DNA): TGCGCCAGCAGCCCAGGCGGGAGGGCCGAGGAGACCCAGTACTTC. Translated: CASSPGGRAEETQYF.

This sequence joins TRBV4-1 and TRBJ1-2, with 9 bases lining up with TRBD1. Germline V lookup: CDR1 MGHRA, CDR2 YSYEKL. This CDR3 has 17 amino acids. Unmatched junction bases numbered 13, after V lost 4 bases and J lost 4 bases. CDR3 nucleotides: TGCGCCAGCAGCCCAATGGGACAGGGTGTAAATCGCTATGGCTACACCTTC. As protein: CASSPMGQGVNRYGYTF.

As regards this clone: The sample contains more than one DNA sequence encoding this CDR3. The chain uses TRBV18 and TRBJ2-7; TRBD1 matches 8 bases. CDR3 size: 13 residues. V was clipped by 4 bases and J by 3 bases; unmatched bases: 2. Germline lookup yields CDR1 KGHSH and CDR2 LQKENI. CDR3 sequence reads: CASSLGQGYEQYF. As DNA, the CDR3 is TGTGCCAGCTCACTTGGACAGGGCTACGAGCAGTACTTC.

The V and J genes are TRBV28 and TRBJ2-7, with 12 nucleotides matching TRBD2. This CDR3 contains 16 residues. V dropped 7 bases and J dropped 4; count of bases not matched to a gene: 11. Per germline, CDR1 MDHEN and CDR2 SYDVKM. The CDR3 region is CASTPVLAGGDYEQYF. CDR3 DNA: TGTGCCAGCACCCCAGTCCTAGCGGGAGGGGATTACGAGCAGTACTTC.

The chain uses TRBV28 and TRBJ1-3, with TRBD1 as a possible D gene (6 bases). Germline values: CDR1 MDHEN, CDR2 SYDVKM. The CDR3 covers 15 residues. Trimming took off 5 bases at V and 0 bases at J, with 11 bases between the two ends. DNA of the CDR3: TGTGCCAGCAGTCAGGGGTTGATCTCTGGAAACACCATATATTTT. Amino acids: CASSQGLISGNTIYF.

The CDR3 DNA reads TGTGCCATCAGAAGCAGGGGGGAAGCAGATACGCAGTATTTT. This gives the protein CAIRSRGEADTQYF. This chain links TRBV10-3 with TRBJ2-3; tentative D call: TRBD1 (7 bases). The CDR3 is made up of 14 amino acids. Looked up from germline, CDR1 is ENHRY and CDR2 is SYGVKD. Trimming removed 6 bases from V and 4 bases from J, with 14 bases in between.

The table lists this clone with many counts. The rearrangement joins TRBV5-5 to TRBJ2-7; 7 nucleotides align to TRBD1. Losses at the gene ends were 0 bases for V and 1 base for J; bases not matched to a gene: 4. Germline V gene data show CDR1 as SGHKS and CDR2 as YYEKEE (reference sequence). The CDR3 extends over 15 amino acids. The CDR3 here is CASSLDGTESYEQYF. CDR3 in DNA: TGTGCCAGCAGCTTGGACGGGACAGAGTCCTACGAGCAGTACTTC.

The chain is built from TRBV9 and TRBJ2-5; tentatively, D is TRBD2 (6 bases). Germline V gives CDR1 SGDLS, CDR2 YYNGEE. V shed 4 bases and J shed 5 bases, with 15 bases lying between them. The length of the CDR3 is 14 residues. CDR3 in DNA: TGTGCCAGCAGCAAAACAAGTGGGGGGGAGACCCAGTACTTC. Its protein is CASSKTSGGETQYF.